This T cell receptor beta chain was observed in a study of cytomegalovirus exposure and HLA in healthy donors. The PCR was carried out with 60 Vbeta primers and 13 Jbeta primers. The protocol was immunoSEQ multiplex PCR, while the TCRdb copy is restricted to in-frame clones and leaves out a portion. This sample has about 160,000 clones, with over 70% found just once. The TCR sequence derives from a middle-aged woman in good health and CMV-seropositive. Sequenced input: PBMCs.

CDR3 bases: TGTGCCAGCAGCTCTCCTTCACAGGGAACGAACTATGGCTACACCTTC. Translating gives CASSSPSQGTNYGYTF. The rearrangement uses TRBV5-4 and TRBJ1-2; D is possibly TRBD1 (6 bases). The germline V and J ends were trimmed by 3 bases and 2 bases, with 17 bases remaining between them. The CDR3 has 16 amino acids. CDR1 and CDR2 from the germline V gene are SGHNT and YYREEE (reference sequence).